These 10 T cell receptor beta chains came from one sample sequenced in a study of CD8+CD57+ T cells in acquired aplastic anemia. According to the study, genomic DNA was the template for TCR beta VDJ and CDR3 profiling. Each CDR3 protein is one row after TCRdb ran MiXCR on the reads. The repertoire holds about 160,000 distinct CDR3 sequences, 35% to 55% seen once, with 1.1% in the top ten. The specimen sequenced was sorted CD4+, CD8+, or CD8+CD57+ T cells (not recorded which) from PBMCs. The source of these receptors is a human donor in good health.

The chain employs TRBV24-1 and TRBJ2-4; D not resolved. This CDR3 spans 12 amino acids. Trimming removed 9 bases at V and 4 bases at J, with 9 bases between. Germline V gives CDR1 KGHDR, CDR2 SFDVKD. CDR3: CATGLGKNIQYF. Written as DNA, the CDR3 is TGTGCCACCGGGTTAGGAAAAAACATTCAGTACTTC.

This clonotype was detected a few times. The chain has TRBV7-9 and TRBJ1-1; tentatively, D is TRBD1 (5 bases). The CDR3 sequence is 13 residues long. V shed 4 bases and J shed 2 bases, with 8 bases lying between them. From germline, CDR1 is SEHNR and CDR2 FQNEAQ (reference sequence). The CDR3 here is CASSSDSNTEAFF. In nucleotides, the CDR3 is TGTGCCAGCAGCTCTGACAGTAACACTGAAGCTTTCTTT. The full variable domain, with the rest looked up from reference TRBV7-9 and TRBJ1-1, is DTGVSQNPRHKITKRGQNVTFRCDPISEHNRLYWYRQTLGQGPEFLTYFQNEAQLEKSRLLSDRFSAERPKGSFSTLEIQRTEQGDSAMYLCASSSDSNTEAFFGQGTRLTVV.

This clonotype has more than one count but fewer than ten. The chain joins TRBV2 to TRBJ2-7, with no clear D. Trimming shortened V by 0 bases and J by 3 bases, and 0 bases separated the two germline ends. Germline-derived CDR1 and CDR2 are SNHLY and FYNNEI. The CDR3 is 11 residues long. The DNA for the CDR3 is TGTGCCAGCAGTGAAGCCTACGAGCAGTACTTC. Protein sequence: CASSEAYEQYF.

The table lists this clonotype with a few counts. This sequence joins TRBV28 and TRBJ1-2, with a weak D call TRBD1 (6 bases). The CDR3 sequence is 14 residues long. Trimming took 2 bases from V and 3 from J, leaving 10 bases between them. Per germline, CDR1 MDHEN and CDR2 SYDVKM. CDR3 residues: CASSLQGLYYGYTF. The CDR3 nucleotides are TGTGCCAGCAGTTTACAGGGGCTGTACTATGGCTACACCTTC.

This clonotype was recorded a few times. A much more abundant neighbour one base away suggests this may be a read error. The chain employs TRBV7-8 and TRBJ2-3; D is perhaps TRBD2 (6 bases). The CDR3 runs 15 residues. V lost 0 bases to trimming and J lost 2 bases, with 9 bases between them. Germline assignment: CDR1 SGHVS and CDR2 FQNEAQ. The CDR3 nucleotides are TGTGCCAGCAGCTTAGCGCTAGCGCCCACAGATACGCAGTATTTT. Translating gives CASSLALAPTDTQYF.

The V call is TRBV2, the J call TRBJ2-7, with 10 bases lining up with TRBD1. CDR3 length: 14 residues. Germline CDR1 and CDR2: SNHLY and FYNNEI. V gave up 6 bases and J gave up 2 bases; unmatched junction bases: 4. The CDR3 coding sequence is TGTGCCAGCAGCCACGGACAGGGGGCCTACGAGCAGTACTTC. It yields the protein CASSHGQGAYEQYF.

V gene TRBV15 combines with J gene TRBJ1-1; D is uncertain. V was trimmed by 5 bases and J by 0 bases, leaving 13 bases between them. This CDR3 has 15 amino acids. Germline V gene lookup returns CDR1 LNHNV and CDR2 YYDKDF (reference sequence). The DNA for the CDR3 is TGTGCCACCAGCTACGCATACGAAATGAACACTGAAGCTTTCTTT. Protein sequence: CATSYAYEMNTEAFF.

The genes are TRBV20-1 and TRBJ2-1, with TRBD1 matching over 10 bases. The CDR3 is 16 amino acids. J gave up 4 bases and V 2 bases, and 8 bases lay outside the gene matches. The germline V gene encodes CDR1 DFQATT and CDR2 SNEGSKA (reference sequence). The CDR3 DNA reads TGCAGTGCTAGACCCGGGACAGGGGCTATATACAATGAGCAGTTCTTC. Its protein product is CSARPGTGAIYNEQFF.

This clonotype came up once. The J gene is TRBJ1-1, the V gene TRBV20-1, with D maybe TRBD1 (5 bases). The CDR3 loop spans 16 amino acids. V lost 0 bases and J lost 9, with 23 bases in between. The germline CDR1 and CDR2 sequences are DFQATT and SNEGSKA (reference sequence). The CDR3 DNA reads as TGCAGTGCTAGAGATAGGGGCGCGGGGTTTAAAACTAAAGCTTTCTTT. Translation gives CSARDRGAGFKTKAFF.

About this clonotype: A much larger clone lies one base from this, so it may be a read error. The chain has TRBV11-2 and TRBJ2-7; unclear D gene. In germline, CDR1 is SGHAT, CDR2 FQNNGV. V dropped 5 bases and J dropped 6 bases, with 11 bases sitting between them. The CDR3 covers 12 residues. CDR3: CASSPRSVEQYF. In DNA, the CDR3 is TGTGCCAGCAGCCCTAGATCGGTCGAGCAGTACTTC.